The rows below give T cell receptor beta chains drawn from one sample of a study of T cells in Graves' hyperthyroidism and ophthalmopathy. MiXCR, applied by TCRdb to the multiplex PCR reads, yields one record per CDR3 protein. Of a few hundred thousand distinct CDR3 sequences in the sample, approximately 13% are singletons; the top ten hold 9% to 9.5%. Sample: blood. These TCRs come from a woman aged 18-35 years with Graves' hyperthyroidism. Each CDR3 is given with its conserved first and last residue. Each record gives: D gene, clone size, J gene, V gene, CDR3 protein, CDR3 DNA. D genes are given only for firm matches. Clone size appears in some rows only: once, few, many, or a class for an expanded clone.

D gene: .
clone size: many
J gene: TRBJ2-7
V gene: TRBV20-1
CDR3 protein: CSARDGQTTTYEQYF
CDR3 DNA: TGCAGTGCTAGAGATGGACAGACTACCACCTACGAGCAGTACTTC

D gene: TRBD2
clone size: few
J gene: TRBJ2-3
V gene: TRBV7-9
CDR3 protein: CASSFRRRGGPDTQYF
CDR3 DNA: TGTGCCAGCAGCTTCAGGCGGCGGGGGGGCCCAGATACGCAGTATTTT

D gene: .
clone size: many
J gene: TRBJ2-7
V gene: TRBV7-9
CDR3 protein: CASSPRLSDEQYF
CDR3 DNA: TGTGCCAGCAGCCCTCGACTGAGCGACGAGCAGTACTTC

D gene: TRBD1
clone size: many
J gene: TRBJ1-1
V gene: TRBV11-2
CDR3 protein: CASSSQGAGTEAFF
CDR3 DNA: TGTGCCAGCAGTTCTCAGGGGGCGGGCACTGAAGCTTTCTTT

D gene: TRBD1
clone size: .
J gene: TRBJ2-7
V gene: TRBV2
CDR3 protein: CATHRGQFSEQYF
CDR3 DNA: TGTGCCACCCACCGGGGACAGTTCTCAGAGCAGTACTTC

D gene: .
clone size: many
J gene: TRBJ2-5
V gene: TRBV5-1
CDR3 protein: CASSFRQETQYF
CDR3 DNA: TGCGCCAGCAGCTTTAGGCAAGAGACCCAGTACTTC

D gene: .
clone size: many
J gene: TRBJ2-5
V gene: TRBV12-3/TRBV12-4
CDR3 protein: CASSPHRETPQYF
CDR3 DNA: TGTGCCAGCAGCCCCCACAGGGAAACCCCCCAGTACTTC

D gene: .
clone size: many
J gene: TRBJ2-7
V gene: TRBV2
CDR3 protein: CASRPTRTEQYF
CDR3 DNA: TGTGCCAGCAGACCTACTAGAACCGAGCAGTACTTC

D gene: TRBD2
clone size: many
J gene: TRBJ2-3
V gene: TRBV28
CDR3 protein: CASSAGLAGGQDTDTQYF
CDR3 DNA: TGTGCCAGCAGTGCTGGACTAGCGGGGGGGCAGGACACAGATACGCAGTATTTT

D gene: .
clone size: many
J gene: TRBJ2-5
V gene: TRBV12-3/TRBV12-4
CDR3 protein: CASSALGWYQETQYF
CDR3 DNA: TGTGCCAGCAGCGCCCTTGGGTGGTACCAAGAGACCCAGTACTTC

D gene: .
clone size: many
J gene: TRBJ1-1
V gene: TRBV6-5
CDR3 protein: CASSYSRGEDEAFF
CDR3 DNA: TGTGCCAGCAGTTACTCGAGAGGGGAGGATGAAGCTTTCTTT

D gene: .
clone size: few
J gene: TRBJ2-7
V gene: TRBV29-1
CDR3 protein: CSVEGSGNSYEQYF
CDR3 DNA: TGCAGCGTTGAAGGATCGGGGAACTCCTACGAGCAGTACTTC

D gene: .
clone size: many
J gene: TRBJ1-2
V gene: TRBV3-1
CDR3 protein: CASSQKLFSAQANYGYTF
CDR3 DNA: TGTGCCAGCAGCCAAAAGCTATTCTCGGCCCAAGCTAACTATGGCTACACCTTC

D gene: .
clone size: many
J gene: TRBJ2-5
V gene: TRBV12-3/TRBV12-4
CDR3 protein: CASSPHGETQYF
CDR3 DNA: TGTGCCAGCAGTCCCCACGGAGAGACCCAGTACTTC

D gene: .
clone size: many
J gene: TRBJ1-3
V gene: TRBV2
CDR3 protein: CASNLGRVENTIYF
CDR3 DNA: TGTGCCAGCAACTTGGGCAGGGTTGAAAACACCATATATTTT

D gene: .
clone size: .
J gene: TRBJ2-2
V gene: TRBV29-1
CDR3 protein: CSVDRDAGELFF
CDR3 DNA: TGCAGCGTTGACAGGGATGCCGGGGAGCTGTTTTTT

D gene: .
clone size: many
J gene: TRBJ2-1
V gene: TRBV12-3/TRBV12-4
CDR3 protein: CASSLTGSSYNEQFF
CDR3 DNA: TGTGCCAGCAGCCTCACAGGGAGCTCCTACAATGAGCAGTTCTTC

D gene: .
clone size: many
J gene: TRBJ2-2
V gene: TRBV2
CDR3 protein: CASKQPNTGELFF
CDR3 DNA: TGTGCCAGCAAACAGCCGAACACCGGGGAGCTGTTTTTT

D gene: .
clone size: many
J gene: TRBJ2-7
V gene: TRBV3-1
CDR3 protein: CASSRLTESYEQYF
CDR3 DNA: TGTGCCAGCAGCCGATTGACTGAATCCTACGAGCAGTACTTC